Listed below are T cell receptor beta chains from one sample, sequenced in a study of blood T cell repertoires in COVID-19. Method: immunoSEQ multiplex PCR; TCRdb's copy keeps in-frame clones and lacks some. The data show tens of thousands of clones, approximately 80% seen once. The sequencing input was peripheral blood. Receptor source: a human donor with active or convalescent COVID-19. The donor label of this sample is uncertain. Each CDR3 is given with its conserved first and last residue. Each record gives: D gene, J gene, V gene, clone size, CDR3 DNA, CDR3 protein. D genes are given only for firm matches. Clone size is given for some rows only: seen once, a few or many times, or a class if the clone is expanded.

d_gene: TRBD2
j_gene: TRBJ2-3
v_gene: TRBV4-1
abundance: .
CDR3nt: TGCGCCAGCAGCCGCCCCGGGACTAACAAGTATTTT
CDR3aa: CASSRPGTNKYF

d_gene: TRBD2
j_gene: TRBJ2-1
v_gene: TRBV2
abundance: .
CDR3nt: TGTGCCAGCAGGGGACTAGCGGGAGTCTACAATGAGCAGTTCTTC
CDR3aa: CASRGLAGVYNEQFF

d_gene: .
j_gene: TRBJ1-1
v_gene: TRBV4-1
abundance: .
CDR3nt: TGCGCCAGCAGCCCAGTGCGGGGGGCGACTCACACTGAAGCTTTCTTT
CDR3aa: CASSPVRGATHTEAFF

d_gene: TRBD2
j_gene: TRBJ2-5
v_gene: TRBV19
abundance: .
CDR3nt: TGTGCCAGTAGTACGGGACTAATCGGGACCCAGTACTTC
CDR3aa: CASSTGLIGTQYF

d_gene: TRBD1
j_gene: TRBJ2-7
v_gene: TRBV9
abundance: .
CDR3nt: TGTGCCAGCAGCGCCAAATCGGGACAGGGTGACGACGAGCAGTACTTC
CDR3aa: CASSAKSGQGDDEQYF

d_gene: .
j_gene: TRBJ2-3
v_gene: TRBV25-1
abundance: many
CDR3nt: TGTGCCAGCAGTGCTAGCTTTTCCGATACGCAGTATTTT
CDR3aa: CASSASFSDTQYF

d_gene: .
j_gene: TRBJ1-2
v_gene: TRBV7-6
abundance: .
CDR3nt: TGTGCCAGCAGCTTAATGGGGCAAGGGGTTGGCTACACCTTC
CDR3aa: CASSLMGQGVGYTF

d_gene: TRBD1
j_gene: TRBJ1-1
v_gene: TRBV6-1
abundance: .
CDR3nt: TGTGCCAGCACCGGGACAGGGGCGACTGAAGCTTTCTTT
CDR3aa: CASTGTGATEAFF

d_gene: .
j_gene: TRBJ1-1
v_gene: TRBV6-1
abundance: few
CDR3nt: TGTGCCAGCAGTGACAGGGGAGCTTTCTTT
CDR3aa: CASSDRGAFF

d_gene: TRBD1
j_gene: TRBJ2-7
v_gene: TRBV23-1
abundance: .
CDR3nt: TGCGCCAGCAGTCAAGAGGACAGGGCGTACGAGCAGTACTTC
CDR3aa: CASSQEDRAYEQYF

d_gene: TRBD2
j_gene: TRBJ2-7
v_gene: TRBV10-3
abundance: .
CDR3nt: TGTGCCATCAGTGGGGAAGCGGGAGTTGGGGAGCAGTACTTC
CDR3aa: CAISGEAGVGEQYF

d_gene: .
j_gene: TRBJ1-5
v_gene: TRBV7-3
abundance: .
CDR3nt: TGTGCCAGCAGCTTTGAGGGTGGGCCCCAGCATTTT
CDR3aa: CASSFEGGPQHF

d_gene: TRBD1
j_gene: TRBJ2-7
v_gene: TRBV10-3
abundance: .
CDR3nt: TGTGCCATCGGGGGACAGGGAGATTACGAGCAGTACTTC
CDR3aa: CAIGGQGDYEQYF

d_gene: TRBD1
j_gene: TRBJ1-6
v_gene: TRBV5-1
abundance: .
CDR3nt: TGCGCCAGCAGCGCTCCATCTTCCGGGACAGCCAATTCACCCCTCCACTTT
CDR3aa: CASSAPSSGTANSPLHF

d_gene: .
j_gene: TRBJ2-3
v_gene: TRBV4-2
abundance: .
CDR3nt: TGTGCCAGCAGCCAAGATGGGCAGGATAGCACAGATACGCAGTATTTT
CDR3aa: CASSQDGQDSTDTQYF

d_gene: TRBD1
j_gene: TRBJ1-3
v_gene: TRBV7-8
abundance: .
CDR3nt: TGTGCCAGCAGCTCATACACAGGGGAGCTCTCTGGAAACACCATATATTTT
CDR3aa: CASSSYTGELSGNTIYF

d_gene: TRBD1
j_gene: TRBJ1-2
v_gene: TRBV30
abundance: .
CDR3nt: TGTGCCTGGAGTCAGGACAGGGAGGGCTACACCTTC
CDR3aa: CAWSQDREGYTF

d_gene: .
j_gene: TRBJ1-3
v_gene: TRBV5-6
abundance: .
CDR3nt: TGTGCCAGCAGCTCTGAGACAGTATCTGGAAACACCATATATTTT
CDR3aa: CASSSETVSGNTIYF

d_gene: TRBD1
j_gene: TRBJ1-6
v_gene: TRBV7-3
abundance: .
CDR3nt: TGTGCCAGCAGCCAGGGGACAGGAGGAGAATCACCCCTCCACTTT
CDR3aa: CASSQGTGGESPLHF

d_gene: TRBD2
j_gene: TRBJ2-1
v_gene: TRBV29-1
abundance: .
CDR3nt: TGCAGCGTTGTCGATTGGACTAGCGGTTACAATGAGCAGTTCTTC
CDR3aa: CSVVDWTSGYNEQFF

d_gene: .
j_gene: TRBJ2-1
v_gene: TRBV2
abundance: .
CDR3nt: TGTGCCAGCATCATGGAGACAGGCTCCTACAATGAGCAGTTCTTC
CDR3aa: CASIMETGSYNEQFF

d_gene: TRBD1
j_gene: TRBJ2-3
v_gene: TRBV10-1
abundance: .
CDR3nt: TGCGCCAGCAGTGAGCAGGGGGCAGATACGCAGTATTTT
CDR3aa: CASSEQGADTQYF

d_gene: .
j_gene: TRBJ2-7
v_gene: TRBV2
abundance: .
CDR3nt: TGTGCCAGCAGGAGCCCGGCCTACGAGCAGTACTTC
CDR3aa: CASRSPAYEQYF

d_gene: TRBD1
j_gene: TRBJ1-3
v_gene: TRBV5-5
abundance: .
CDR3nt: TGTGCCAGCAGCTCAACAGGGGTTAGCTCTGGAAACACCATATATTTT
CDR3aa: CASSSTGVSSGNTIYF

d_gene: .
j_gene: TRBJ2-7
v_gene: TRBV7-6
abundance: once
CDR3nt: TGTGCCAGCAGCTTAAGGGGGGGGGTCCGGTACGAGCAGTACTTC
CDR3aa: CASSLRGGVRYEQYF

d_gene: TRBD2
j_gene: TRBJ2-2
v_gene: TRBV3-1/TRBV3-2
abundance: .
CDR3nt: TGTGCCAGCAGCCAAGTCGGTAGCGGGGGAAACACCGGGGAGCTGTTTTTT
CDR3aa: CASSQVGSGGNTGELFF

d_gene: TRBD1
j_gene: TRBJ2-7
v_gene: TRBV4-3
abundance: .
CDR3nt: TGCGCCAGCAGCCTTTTCCGGGACAGGGCCTACGAGCAGTACTTC
CDR3aa: CASSLFRDRAYEQYF

d_gene: .
j_gene: TRBJ2-3
v_gene: TRBV4-1
abundance: .
CDR3nt: TGCGCCAGCAGCCCGTTGGACTTCGTCCGCACAGATACGCAGTATTTT
CDR3aa: CASSPLDFVRTDTQYF

d_gene: TRBD1
j_gene: TRBJ1-5
v_gene: TRBV6-2/TRBV6-3
abundance: .
CDR3nt: TGTGCCAGCAGCAACCAGGGGGGACAGCCCCAGCATTTT
CDR3aa: CASSNQGGQPQHF

d_gene: TRBD2
j_gene: TRBJ2-5
v_gene: TRBV3-1/TRBV3-2
abundance: .
CDR3nt: TGTGCCAGCAGCCAAGATCGGACTAGTGGGTCGGAGACCCAGTACTTC
CDR3aa: CASSQDRTSGSETQYF

d_gene: .
j_gene: TRBJ1-2
v_gene: TRBV30
abundance: .
CDR3nt: TGTGCCTGGAGTGTCCGCCAACTAGCTAACTATGGCTACACCTTC
CDR3aa: CAWSVRQLANYGYTF

d_gene: .
j_gene: TRBJ2-7
v_gene: TRBV19
abundance: .
CDR3nt: TGTGCCAGTAGTATACAGGGTACCTACGAGCAGTACTTC
CDR3aa: CASSIQGTYEQYF

d_gene: .
j_gene: TRBJ1-5
v_gene: TRBV9
abundance: once
CDR3nt: TGTGCCAGCAGCCCGCCGGGGGCTAGCGGTCAGCCCCAGCATTTT
CDR3aa: CASSPPGASGQPQHF

d_gene: .
j_gene: TRBJ1-2
v_gene: TRBV3-1/TRBV3-2
abundance: many
CDR3nt: TGTGCCAGCAGCCCCTCTCAGGGGCAAGATGGCTACACCTTC
CDR3aa: CASSPSQGQDGYTF

d_gene: .
j_gene: TRBJ1-2
v_gene: TRBV6-5
abundance: .
CDR3nt: TGTGCCAGCAGTTACGCAGGGAACTATGGCTACACCTTC
CDR3aa: CASSYAGNYGYTF

d_gene: TRBD1
j_gene: TRBJ2-2
v_gene: TRBV5-1
abundance: few
CDR3nt: TGCGCCAGTTACCTACAGGGGGTGAACACCGGGGAGCTGTTTTTT
CDR3aa: CASYLQGVNTGELFF

d_gene: .
j_gene: TRBJ2-7
v_gene: TRBV6-4
abundance: .
CDR3nt: TGTGCCAGCAGTGACTACGCTACCGTTGGGGGGGCTAAACACTCCTACGAGCAGTACTTC
CDR3aa: CASSDYATVGGAKHSYEQYF

d_gene: .
j_gene: TRBJ1-5
v_gene: TRBV2
abundance: once
CDR3nt: TGTGCCAGCAGTGAATATAATAGCAATCAGCCCCAGCATTTT
CDR3aa: CASSEYNSNQPQHF

d_gene: TRBD1
j_gene: TRBJ1-5
v_gene: TRBV5-1
abundance: .
CDR3nt: TGCGCCAGCAGCTTGGGGGACAGGGGGGATCAGCCCCAGCATTTT
CDR3aa: CASSLGDRGDQPQHF

d_gene: .
j_gene: TRBJ1-4
v_gene: TRBV6-1
abundance: .
CDR3nt: TGTGCCAGCAGTGAAATGGGCGTCGGTAATGAAAAACTGTTTTTT
CDR3aa: CASSEMGVGNEKLFF

d_gene: .
j_gene: TRBJ2-5
v_gene: TRBV11-2
abundance: .
CDR3nt: TGTGCCAGCAGCTTAGTAACGGCCCTAGGGGGGACCCAGTACTTC
CDR3aa: CASSLVTALGGTQYF

d_gene: .
j_gene: TRBJ1-5
v_gene: TRBV27
abundance: once
CDR3nt: TGTGCCAGCAGTCCGATACGATTAGACGACAGGCTAAATCAGCCCCAGCATTTT
CDR3aa: CASSPIRLDDRLNQPQHF

d_gene: .
j_gene: TRBJ1-6
v_gene: TRBV19
abundance: .
CDR3nt: TGTGCCAGTAGTACCCCGGGACCCCTCCACTTT
CDR3aa: CASSTPGPLHF

d_gene: .
j_gene: TRBJ2-7
v_gene: TRBV14
abundance: few
CDR3nt: TGTGCCAGCAGCCAAGGGCACCAATTCTACGAGCAGTACTTC
CDR3aa: CASSQGHQFYEQYF

d_gene: TRBD1
j_gene: TRBJ2-7
v_gene: TRBV6-2/TRBV6-3
abundance: .
CDR3nt: TGTGCCAGCAGTTACCCCGGGACAGGTATATCCTACGAGCAGTACTTC
CDR3aa: CASSYPGTGISYEQYF

d_gene: .
j_gene: TRBJ1-2
v_gene: TRBV3-1/TRBV3-2
abundance: few
CDR3nt: TGTGCCAGCAGCCAAGTCGCCTTAAGGGAGGGGTATGGCTACACCTTC
CDR3aa: CASSQVALREGYGYTF

d_gene: TRBD1
j_gene: TRBJ1-2
v_gene: TRBV5-1
abundance: .
CDR3nt: TGCGCCAGCAGCGATGGACAGGGGGGCTATGGCTACACCTTC
CDR3aa: CASSDGQGGYGYTF

d_gene: .
j_gene: TRBJ1-1
v_gene: TRBV6-1
abundance: .
CDR3nt: TGTGCCAGCAGTGAACTGGGCGGGGACACTGAAGCTTTCTTT
CDR3aa: CASSELGGDTEAFF

d_gene: TRBD1
j_gene: TRBJ1-1
v_gene: TRBV2
abundance: .
CDR3nt: TGTGCCAGCAAATTAGGGACAGTGAACACTGAAGCTTTCTTT
CDR3aa: CASKLGTVNTEAFF

d_gene: TRBD2
j_gene: TRBJ2-4
v_gene: TRBV19
abundance: .
CDR3nt: TGTGCCAGTAGTGGCCGTCTGGCGGGAGGACCCCCCCGTCGGGAGGTCAAAAACATTCAGTACTTC
CDR3aa: CASSGRLAGGPPRREVKNIQYF

d_gene: TRBD1
j_gene: TRBJ1-1
v_gene: TRBV5-4
abundance: .
CDR3nt: TGTGCCAGCAGCTCAGACAGGGCGTTGAACACTGAAGCTTTCTTT
CDR3aa: CASSSDRALNTEAFF

d_gene: TRBD1
j_gene: TRBJ1-3
v_gene: TRBV2
abundance: .
CDR3nt: TGTGCCAGCAGTAAACAGGGGGCGGCTGGAAACACCATATATTTT
CDR3aa: CASSKQGAAGNTIYF

d_gene: .
j_gene: TRBJ2-1
v_gene: TRBV6-2/TRBV6-3
abundance: .
CDR3nt: TGTGCCAGCAGTTACCTTAGCGGCAATGAGCAGTTCTTC
CDR3aa: CASSYLSGNEQFF

d_gene: .
j_gene: TRBJ1-1
v_gene: TRBV5-1
abundance: .
CDR3nt: TGCGCCAGCAGCTTGGCCCCGGGGAACACTGAAGCTTTCTTT
CDR3aa: CASSLAPGNTEAFF

d_gene: TRBD1
j_gene: TRBJ1-4
v_gene: TRBV9
abundance: .
CDR3nt: TGTGCCAGCAGCGTAGTGAACAGGGGGACGGAAAAACTGTTTTTT
CDR3aa: CASSVVNRGTEKLFF